This TCR beta chain appears in the sequencing data of a study of PD-1 blockade in classical Hodgkin lymphoma. Overall study findings and caveats: Healthy donors reportedly exceeded newly diagnosed patients in baseline TCR diversity. Significant TCR diversity gains by C4D1 occurred in CD4+ but not CD8+ cells.

A remark on this clone: Its antigen is not known.

Noted time point: cycle 4 day 1 (C4D1), after less than seven weeks of nivolumab. Every patient relapsed after autologous stem cell transplantation, and brentuximab vedotin exposure varied. With magnetic negative selection, CD4+ T cells were purified from PBMCs that had been thawed. CDR1 SGHNT and CDR2 YYREEE come from the germline V gene (reference sequence). V was pared by 1 base and J by 4 bases, with 3 bases between. The CDR3 consists of 12 residues. TCRdb's table, derived via immunoSEQ multiplex PCR, lists solely in-frame clones and lacks some. The sample gives 10,000 to 15,000 clones, roughly 80% of which show up once; roughly 0.93% is in the top ten.

This chain connects TRBV5-4 to TRBJ2-4; no definite D call. This specimen was CD4+ T cells from blood, taken before the fourth cycle of nivolumab. The clonotype was recovered from a human donor with classical Hodgkin lymphoma. The CDR3 region is CASSLMKNIQYF. The CDR3 nucleotides read TGTGCCAGCAGCTTGATGAAAAACATTCAGTACTTC.